This T cell receptor beta chain emerged from a study of brain T cells in children with intractable seizures. This clone was counted once. No antigen is known for it. The sample has other DNA sequences that encode this CDR3 too. Clones were read by immunoSEQ multiplex PCR, and TCRdb kept only the in-frame ones, dropping some. This table holds 110,000 or so clones, 85% to 95% found once. Only cases whose brain tissue showed the highest T cell transcript signatures were sequenced. Study conclusions and caveats: HCMV serostatus was not known, and viral specificity came from CDR3 similarity only.

This CDR3 spans 14 amino acids. Per the germline V gene, CDR1 is MNHNY and CDR2 is SVGAGI (reference sequence). The V and J ends lost 0 bases and 5 bases, in that order; junction bases with no gene match: 1. The specimen was peripheral blood, collected at surgery. The source is a boy under three years old with hemimegalencephaly and intractable seizures. The gene calls are TRBV6-6 and TRBJ1-2; 9 nucleotides agree with TRBD1. The CDR3 DNA follows: TGTGCCAGCAGTTACTCGACAGGGGGGTATGGCTACACCTTC. It yields the protein CASSYSTGGYGYTF.